The 28 T cell receptor beta chains below all came from one sample that was sequenced in a study of blood T cell repertoires in COVID-19. Clones were read by immunoSEQ multiplex PCR, and TCRdb kept only the in-frame ones, dropping some. Of hundreds of thousands of clones detected, around 88% appear once; the ten largest clones hold approximately 5.3%. Sequences were obtained from peripheral blood. Every receptor here comes from a man older than 75 with acute or convalescent COVID-19.

The chain joins TRBV28 to TRBJ2-1, with D uncertain. V was pared by 6 bases and J by 0 bases, with 12 bases between. This CDR3 is 15 amino acids long. The germline CDR1 and CDR2 sequences are MDHEN and SYDVKM. The chain's CDR3 is CASSPTRSSYNEQFF. As DNA, the CDR3 is TGTGCCAGCAGCCCGACCCGGAGCTCCTACAATGAGCAGTTCTTC.

The chain combines TRBV29-1 with TRBJ1-3; D not resolved. The CDR3 is 11 residues long. Trimming took 5 bases from V and 1 from J, leaving 3 bases between them. CDR1 is SQVTM, CDR2 ANQGSEA, per germline. The CDR3 bases are TGCAGCGTTTCTTCTGGAAACACCATATATTTT. Translated: CSVSSGNTIYF.

CDR3 loop: CASSGADRTGELFF. The CDR3 DNA sequence: TGCGCCAGCAGCGGAGCTGACAGAACCGGGGAGCTGTTTTTT. V gene TRBV5-1 combines with J gene TRBJ2-2, with D possibly matching TRBD1 (5 bases). The CDR3 runs 14 residues. The germline V gene has CDR1 SGHRS and CDR2 YFSETQ. Trimming cost V 4 bases and J 5 bases, with 12 bases left between them.

This chain joins TRBV6-1 and TRBJ1-3; 10 nucleotides match TRBD1. J gave up 4 bases and V 0 bases, and 6 bases lay outside the gene matches. The CDR3 consists of 17 residues. Per germline, CDR1 MNHNS and CDR2 SASEGT. CDR3 amino acids: CASSEALWTGGGNTIYF. The CDR3 coding sequence is TGTGCCAGCAGTGAAGCCCTTTGGACAGGGGGAGGAAACACCATATATTTT.

The chain uses TRBV6-5 and TRBJ1-3; no clear D gene. Germline values: CDR1 MNHEY, CDR2 SVGAGI. Deletions cut 8 bases from V and 0 bases from J, with 11 bases between. The CDR3 consists of 14 residues. Written as DNA, the CDR3 is TGTGCCAGCGGGGAGAGCTTCTCTGGAAACACCATATATTTT. Its translation: CASGESFSGNTIYF.

The genes are TRBV19 and TRBJ1-2; TRBD1 agrees at 7 bases. This CDR3 has 14 residues. The V gene end was trimmed by 7 bases and the J gene end by 5 bases; junction bases not matched to a gene: 10. The germline CDR1 and CDR2 sequences are LNHDA and SQIVND (reference sequence). CDR3 DNA: TGTGCCAGTACCGGGACAGAGAAAGCTTATGGCTACACCTTC. Translated: CASTGTEKAYGYTF.

This clone was seen only once. This chain links TRBV6-5 with TRBJ1-2, with 8 bases lining up with TRBD1. This CDR3 has 14 amino acids. The V and J ends lost 0 bases and 6 bases, in that order; junction bases with no gene match: 3. Germline V lookup: CDR1 MNHEY, CDR2 SVGAGI. CDR3 region: CASSYSSGGDGYTF. The DNA of the CDR3 is TGTGCCAGCAGTTACTCCTCAGGGGGCGATGGCTACACCTTC.

CDR3 nucleotides: TGCGCCAGCAGCCAAGATAGGGGTGAAGCTTTCTTT. Protein: CASSQDRGEAFF. The rearrangement joins TRBV4-1 to TRBJ1-1, with D perhaps matching TRBD1 (5 bases). The CDR3 contains 12 residues. CDR1 and CDR2 (germline): MGHRA, YSYEKL. Trimming shortened V by 0 bases and J by 7 bases, and 6 bases separated the two germline ends.

In its sample, this clone was seen a few times. The chain recombines TRBV29-1 with TRBJ2-3; tentatively, D is TRBD2 (6 bases). Germline V gene data show CDR1 as SQVTM and CDR2 as ANQGSEA. The CDR3 runs to 14 residues. V lost 2 bases, J lost 5 bases, and 14 bases lay in between. DNA of the CDR3: TGCAGCGTTGAAAGGGCGGGGAGGATAGATACGCAGTATTTT. Amino acid sequence: CSVERAGRIDTQYF.

This clone has a handful of counts. The J gene is TRBJ2-7, the V gene TRBV27, with D possibly being TRBD1 (5 bases). V dropped 6 bases and J dropped 1 base, with 13 bases sitting between them. Germline lookup yields CDR1 MNHEY and CDR2 SMNVEV (reference sequence). This CDR3 is 14 amino acids long. The CDR3, as DNA: TGTGCCAGCAGGCCGCGCAGGGTTTCCTACGAGCAGTACTTC. Translating it yields CASRPRRVSYEQYF.

The chain carries TRBV19 and TRBJ1-1; D uncertain. Deletions cut 7 bases from V and 4 bases from J, with 16 bases between. Germline assignment: CDR1 LNHDA and CDR2 SQIVND (reference sequence). The CDR3 length is 14 residues. CDR3 residues: CASKMREMGTEAFF. The CDR3 nucleotides read TGTGCCAGTAAGATGAGGGAGATGGGCACTGAAGCTTTCTTT.

This chain uses TRBV4-1 with TRBJ2-1, with a possible D match to TRBD1 (6 bases). Looked up from germline, CDR1 is MGHRA and CDR2 is YSYEKL. Between the trimmed V and J ends, which lost 11 bases and 7 bases, there was a span of 12 bases. The CDR3 totals 11 residues. CDR3 residues: CAVQGKNEQFF. The CDR3 nucleotides read TGCGCCGTCCAGGGGAAGAATGAGCAGTTCTTC.

The V call is TRBV19, the J call TRBJ1-4, with 7 bases aligning to TRBD1. Germline loops: CDR1 LNHDA, CDR2 SQIVND (reference sequence). Trimming at V came to 5 bases and at J to 8 bases, leaving 14 bases not matched to a gene. The CDR3 consists of 16 residues. The CDR3 loop reads CASSSYGTAALEKLFF. The CDR3 coding sequence is TGTGCCAGTAGTTCCTACGGGACAGCTGCTTTGGAAAAACTGTTTTTT.

The rearrangement joins TRBV28 to TRBJ1-5; 9 bases agree with TRBD1. CDR3 length: 16 amino acids. CDR1 and CDR2 (germline): MDHEN, SYDVKM. The junction had 11 bases not matched to a gene; V was cut back by 5 bases and J by 6 bases. As DNA, the CDR3 is TGTGCCAGCAGTCCGACCAACAGGGGGCGAGGTCAGCCCCAGCATTTT. As protein: CASSPTNRGRGQPQHF.

The chain couples TRBV4-1 to TRBJ2-7, with 8 bases lining up with TRBD1. The CDR3 is made up of 17 amino acids. After removal of 10 bases from V and 7 bases from J, the junction contained 24 bases not matched to a gene. Germline assignment: CDR1 MGHRA and CDR2 YSYEKL. CDR3 sequence (DNA): TGCGCCATCCGTATTAAGGCGGGGACGGACAGGGCGGGGGAGCAGTACTTC. This codes for CAIRIKAGTDRAGEQYF.

This clone was seen a few times. The rearrangement links TRBV3-1 (or the pseudogene TRBV3-2) to TRBJ1-6; 7 positions match TRBD1. CDR1 LGHDT and CDR2 YNNKEL come from the germline V gene (reference sequence). V lost 2 bases, J lost 5 bases, and 3 bases stayed unmatched. The CDR3 contains 15 residues. The CDR3 DNA reads as TGTGCCAGCAGCCAATCGGGGACAGATAATTCACCCCTCCACTTT. Translation: CASSQSGTDNSPLHF.

The gene calls are TRBV5-1 and TRBJ2-6; TRBD2 aligns across 7 bases. The CDR3 length is 18 residues. The ends lost 0 bases at V and 0 bases at J; junction bases unmatched: 6. Germline lookup yields CDR1 SGHRS and CDR2 YFSETQ. The CDR3, as DNA: TGCGCCAGCAGCTTGGGGTCCGGCGGGGGCTCTGGGGCCAACGTCCTGACTTTC. Translation gives CASSLGSGGGSGANVLTF.

Only one count was recorded for this clone. The same CDR3 is also encoded by other DNA sequences in this sample. This chain connects TRBV24-1 to TRBJ1-1, with TRBD1 matching over 9 bases. Unmatched junction bases numbered 3, after V lost 4 bases and J lost 1 base. Germline V gene lookup returns CDR1 KGHDR and CDR2 SFDVKD. The CDR3 sequence is 15 residues long. Here the CDR3 reads CATSDPGQGNTEAFF. For the CDR3, the DNA is TGTGCCACCAGTGACCCGGGACAGGGGAACACTGAAGCTTTCTTT.

The gene calls are TRBV27 and TRBJ1-1; the D gene is possibly TRBD1 (5 bases). With 1 base removed from V and 5 bases from J, the gap between germline ends came to 14 bases. CDR3 size: 15 residues. Germline CDR1 is MNHEY and CDR2 is SMNVEV (reference sequence). In DNA, the CDR3 is TGTGCCAGCAGTTTATGGGCGGGGGTTGGTACTGAAGCTTTCTTT. Protein: CASSLWAGVGTEAFF.

This clone was found a few times. The chain uses TRBV19 and TRBJ2-2; D possibly corresponds to TRBD2 (7 bases). The CDR3 contains 14 residues. Trimming stripped 4 bases from V and 7 bases from J, with 13 bases between. CDR1 is LNHDA and CDR2 is SQIVND in the germline V gene (reference sequence). This CDR3 is CASSNGGPGGELFF. CDR3 sequence (DNA): TGTGCCAGTAGTAACGGGGGGCCTGGCGGGGAGCTGTTTTTT.

The chain uses TRBV6-2 or TRBV6-3 and TRBJ1-5, with TRBD1 matching over 7 bases. The V gene end was trimmed by 2 bases and the J gene end by 7 bases; junction bases not matched to a gene: 11. The germline V gene has CDR1 MNHEY and CDR2 SVGEGT. This CDR3 has 16 residues. CDR3 nucleotide sequence: TGTGCCAGCAGTTACACTTCCTCAGGGGGAGGCCAGCCCCAGCATTTT. It encodes CASSYTSSGGGQPQHF.

The chain is built from TRBV28 and TRBJ2-6; 8 positions match TRBD1. Germline V gene data show CDR1 as MDHEN and CDR2 as SYDVKM. Unmatched junction bases numbered 7, after V lost 5 bases and J lost 4 bases. The CDR3 runs to 16 residues. The CDR3 region has the DNA TGTGCCAGCAGTGGACAGGGTGACTTCGGGGCCAACGTCCTGACTTTC. This translates into CASSGQGDFGANVLTF.

V and J are TRBV15 and TRBJ2-5, with 8 positions matching TRBD2. Germline assignment: CDR1 LNHNV and CDR2 YYDKDF (reference sequence). V lost 0 bases to trimming and J lost 5 bases; unmatched junction nucleotides: 5. This CDR3 has 15 amino acids. The CDR3 region is CATSRDNGGAETQYF. As DNA, the CDR3 is TGTGCCACCAGCAGAGATAACGGGGGGGCCGAGACCCAGTACTTC. Combining the CDR3 with reference TRBV15 and TRBJ2-5 gives the whole variable domain DAMVIQNPRYQVTQFGKPVTLSCSQTLNHNVMYWYQQKSSQAPKLLFHYYDKDFNNEADTPDNFQSRRPNTSFCFLDIRSPGLGDTAMYLCATSRDNGGAETQYFGPGTRLLVL.

This chain connects TRBV5-1 to TRBJ2-7, with 8 bases identical to TRBD2. The germline V gene has CDR1 SGHRS and CDR2 YFSETQ. This CDR3 has 14 amino acids. V was clipped by 5 bases and J by 2 bases; unmatched bases: 6. CDR3: CASSSGGPPYEQYF. For the CDR3, the DNA is TGCGCCAGCAGTTCGGGGGGGCCCCCCTACGAGCAGTACTTC.

The rearrangement links TRBV25-1 to TRBJ1-5; TRBD1 matches 9 bases. This CDR3 comprises 16 residues. In germline, CDR1 is MGHDK, CDR2 SYGVNS. V lost 6 bases and J lost 0; bases outside the gene matches: 6. This chain's CDR3 is CASRPGTGLSNQPQHF. The CDR3 coding sequence is TGTGCCAGCAGGCCCGGGACAGGGCTTAGCAATCAGCCCCAGCATTTT.

There are a few counts of this clone. The chain joins TRBV9 to TRBJ2-7; 10 nucleotides agree with TRBD1. This CDR3 contains 14 residues. In germline, CDR1 is SGDLS, CDR2 YYNGEE. The V segment lost 3 bases and the J segment 6 bases; nucleotides outside the gene matches: 6. CDR3 sequence: CASSEDRGPGEQYF. DNA for the CDR3: TGTGCCAGCAGCGAAGACAGGGGGCCGGGCGAGCAGTACTTC.

The genes are TRBV4-1 and TRBJ1-2, with D hard to call. CDR1 is MGHRA and CDR2 is YSYEKL in the germline V gene. The CDR3 loop spans 18 amino acids. The ends were cut back, 3 bases at V and 2 bases at J, with 22 bases in the middle. The CDR3 here is CASSHLISGTGSNYGYTF. CDR3 in DNA: TGCGCCAGCAGCCACCTTATCTCCGGCACCGGGAGCAACTATGGCTACACCTTC.

Of note for this clone: This specimen includes other DNA sequences encoding the same CDR3. The genes are TRBV3-1 (or the pseudogene TRBV3-2) and TRBJ2-2, with 7 nucleotides matching TRBD2. The CDR3 consists of 15 residues. V shed 1 base and J 4 bases; nucleotides not matched to a gene: 3. Germline loops: CDR1 LGHDT, CDR2 YNNKEL (reference sequence). The CDR3 loop is CASSQGAGVTGELFF. The CDR3 bases are TGTGCCAGCAGCCAAGGCGCGGGAGTCACCGGGGAGCTGTTTTTT.